Following are 27 T cell receptor beta chains from one sample sequenced in a study of response to subunit inactivated influenza vaccine. A single record per CDR3 protein comes from TCRdb applying MiXCR to the RT-PCR reads. The sample yields 500,000 to 700,000 distinct CDR3 sequences, around 21% seen once. This same sample was also taken into another study, of T cells expressing NK-cell markers. Per that study: UMIs were included in TCR beta cDNA generated by 5'RACE template switching.

Material: CD4+ T cells sorted from PBMCs, obtained 11 to 12 days after vaccination. Receptors were obtained from a man between 50 and 59 years old who received an inactivated influenza vaccine.

There are a few counts of this clonotype. This sequence joins TRBV12-3 or TRBV12-4 and TRBJ1-5; TRBD1 might be the D (5 bases). This CDR3 spans 16 amino acids. Trimming removed 2 bases from V and 2 bases from J, with 13 bases in between. In DNA form, the CDR3 reads TGTGCCAGCAGTTTACGGGGGGTAGCTGGCAATCAGCCCCAGCATTTT. As protein: CASSLRGVAGNQPQHF.

This clonotype was seen only a few times. The chain carries TRBV20-1 and TRBJ1-4; a weak D match, TRBD1 (6 bases). V dropped 0 bases and J dropped 6 bases, with 14 bases sitting between them. The CDR3 has 15 amino acids. Germline V gene data show CDR1 as DFQATT and CDR2 as SNEGSKA (reference sequence). CDR3 loop: CSARDLGGQYEKLFF. The CDR3 nucleotides read TGCAGTGCTAGAGATCTGGGGGGGCAGTATGAAAAACTGTTTTTT.

This clonotype has just a few counts. The chain has TRBV14 and TRBJ2-3; 7 positions agree with TRBD2. V was pared by 4 bases and J by 2 bases, with 9 bases of the junction left unmatched. CDR1 is SGHDN, CDR2 FVKESK, per germline. There are 16 residues in the CDR3. CDR3 DNA: TGTGCCAGCAGCCGCGGGGGTATCGGATTCACAGATACGCAGTATTTT. Its translation is CASSRGGIGFTDTQYF.

This clonotype has ten or more counts. The rearrangement joins TRBV12-3 or TRBV12-4 to TRBJ2-1; unclear D gene. CDR3 length equals 11 residues. Trimming pared 6 bases from V and 7 bases from J, leaving 7 bases between. The CDR3 sequence: CASRLRNEQFF. The CDR3 coding sequence is TGTGCCAGCAGACTCAGAAATGAGCAGTTCTTC.

There are a few counts of this clonotype. The chain carries TRBV7-2 and TRBJ1-6, with 7 bases identical to TRBD1. The germline V gene encodes CDR1 SGHTA and CDR2 FQGNSA. The CDR3 is 15 residues long. V was pared by 3 bases and J by 9 bases, with 8 bases of the junction left unmatched. The CDR3 loop reads CASSLTGSRSSPLHF. The CDR3 nucleotides read TGTGCCAGCAGCTTGACAGGGTCCAGGAGTTCACCCCTCCACTTT.

In its sample, this clonotype was seen many times. This chain joins TRBV5-6 and TRBJ2-7; 10 positions agree with TRBD1. Per germline, CDR1 SGHDT and CDR2 YYEEEE. The CDR3 runs to 13 residues. The ends lost 4 bases at V and 4 bases at J; junction bases unmatched: 2. CDR3 DNA: TGTGCCAGCAGCGGGGACAGGGGATACGAGCAGTACTTC. Amino acids: CASSGDRGYEQYF.

This clonotype occurred a few times. This chain joins TRBV6-1 and TRBJ1-4; D is perhaps TRBD1 (6 bases). Germline CDR1 is MNHNS and CDR2 is SASEGT. The CDR3 consists of 14 residues. Trimming removed 6 bases from V and 8 bases from J, with 16 bases in between. The CDR3, as DNA: TGTGCCAGCAGGGGACACGTGAGCGGGGAAAAACTGTTTTTT. Translation gives CASRGHVSGEKLFF.

This clonotype has just a few counts. The rearrangement uses TRBV9 and TRBJ1-2; TRBD1 aligns across 8 bases. The CDR3 consists of 14 residues. The germline CDR1 and CDR2 sequences are SGDLS and YYNGEE. Germline trimming cut 3 bases from V and 9 bases from J; bases unmatched to any gene: 10. CDR3 sequence: CASSEGVGQARYTF. CDR3 bases: TGTGCCAGCAGCGAGGGAGTGGGACAGGCTCGCTACACCTTC.

This chain connects TRBV27 to TRBJ2-3; TRBD1 aligns across 7 bases. CDR3 length: 15 amino acids. Unmatched junction bases numbered 12, after V lost 6 bases and J lost 6 bases. Germline lookup yields CDR1 MNHEY and CDR2 SMNVEV (reference sequence). The CDR3 DNA follows: TGTGCCAGCAGACCATCGGACAGGTTCAGGGATACGCAGTATTTT. It specifies CASRPSDRFRDTQYF.

This sequence joins TRBV4-2 and TRBJ2-1; D is possibly TRBD1 or TRBD2 (5 bases each). Germline CDR1 LGHNA, CDR2 YNFKEQ. CDR3 length: 16 residues. V lost 1 base and J 7 bases, leaving 17 bases between the germline ends. CDR3 loop: CASSQGFSMGENEQFF. The DNA for the CDR3 is TGTGCCAGCAGCCAAGGTTTCAGTATGGGGGAGAATGAGCAGTTCTTC.

This clonotype was counted only a few times. V is TRBV4-2 and J is TRBJ2-3; 7 nucleotides match TRBD2. The germline V gene encodes CDR1 LGHNA and CDR2 YNFKEQ. V lost 4 bases, J lost 5 bases, and 6 bases stayed unmatched. This CDR3 spans 14 amino acids. The DNA of the CDR3 is TGTGCCAGCAGCCCCTCGGGGAGGGTAGATACGCAGTATTTT. Amino acid sequence: CASSPSGRVDTQYF.

This sequence joins TRBV20-1 and TRBJ2-3; D is perhaps TRBD1 (5 bases). The CDR3 extends over 15 amino acids. The germline V and J ends were trimmed by 5 bases and 3 bases, with 18 bases remaining between them. CDR1 and CDR2 from the germline V gene are DFQATT and SNEGSKA (reference sequence). The CDR3 region is CSAPKSGFFTDTQYF. CDR3 nucleotide sequence: TGCAGTGCTCCTAAGTCAGGGTTTTTTACAGATACGCAGTATTTT.

This clonotype turned up a few times. The V call is TRBV7-8, the J call TRBJ1-1; D remains unclear. Germline V gives CDR1 SGHVS, CDR2 FQNEAQ. Trimming took off 1 base at V and 1 base at J, with 7 bases between the two ends. This CDR3 is 14 amino acids long. The CDR3 protein is CASSLGYPNTEAFF. The CDR3 bases are TGTGCCAGCAGCTTAGGATACCCGAACACTGAAGCTTTCTTT.

V is TRBV27 and J is TRBJ2-7; D perhaps matches TRBD2 (6 bases). The CDR3 runs 15 residues. CDR1 and CDR2 from the germline V gene are MNHEY and SMNVEV (reference sequence). The V end lost 6 bases, the J end lost 3 bases, and 18 bases lay between the germline ends. The CDR3, as DNA: TGTGCCAGCAGGGAGGCTGGCGGGAAGTACTACGAGCAGTACTTC. Protein sequence: CASREAGGKYYEQYF.

The CDR3, as DNA: TGTGCCAGCAGCAGGACAGGGGATACGCAGTATTTT. It is translated as CASSRTGDTQYF. This chain uses TRBV7-2 with TRBJ2-3, with TRBD1 matching 8 bases. CDR3 length equals 12 residues. Losses at the gene ends were 5 bases for V and 6 bases for J; bases not matched to a gene: 1. Germline lookup yields CDR1 SGHTA and CDR2 FQGNSA.

The chain links TRBV20-1 to TRBJ2-1; D remains ambiguous. CDR1 is DFQATT, CDR2 SNEGSKA, per germline (reference sequence). There are 14 residues in the CDR3. V lost 3 bases, J lost 1 base, and 10 bases lay in between. For the CDR3, the DNA is TGCAGTGCTAGTCCGGGTGGATCCTACAATGAGCAGTTCTTC. This translates into CSASPGGSYNEQFF.

In nucleotides, the CDR3 is TGCGCCAGCAGCCAAGACAGGGGGCCGCAAGAGACCCAGTACTTC. Translating gives CASSQDRGPQETQYF. The V and J genes are TRBV4-1 and TRBJ2-5, with 8 positions matching TRBD1. The CDR3 covers 15 residues. The germline CDR1 and CDR2 sequences are MGHRA and YSYEKL. V lost 0 bases, J lost 2 bases, and 2 bases stayed unmatched.

This clonotype was seen a few times. The V and J genes are TRBV24-1 and TRBJ2-1; D is uncertain. From germline, CDR1 is KGHDR and CDR2 SFDVKD. V lost 2 bases, J lost 5 bases, and 6 bases lay in between. This CDR3 comprises 13 residues. CDR3 nucleotides: TGTGCCACCAGTGATTCAGTAAACAATGAGCAGTTCTTC. This sequence encodes CATSDSVNNEQFF.

The sample holds a few counts of this clonotype. The CDR3 loop reads CATSDHTGELFF. The CDR3 region has the DNA TGTGCCACCAGTGACCACACCGGGGAGCTGTTTTTT. The chain recombines TRBV24-1 with TRBJ2-2, with D hard to call. Between the trimmed V and J ends, which lost 4 bases and 3 bases, there was a span of 2 bases. The CDR3 length is 12 residues. Looked up from germline, CDR1 is KGHDR and CDR2 is SFDVKD.

This clonotype was seen at least ten times. V is TRBV5-1 and J is TRBJ2-7; 10 bases are a match to TRBD1. Germline assignment: CDR1 SGHRS and CDR2 YFSETQ. Trimming cost V 0 bases and J 3 bases; bases outside gene matches: 9. The CDR3 runs 17 residues. CDR3 nucleotides: TGCGCCAGCAGCTTGGCCCCCTCCGGGACAGGGGTCTACGAGCAGTACTTC. Its translation is CASSLAPSGTGVYEQYF.

DNA of the CDR3: TGTGCCACCAGTGATTTAACCAACAATGAGCAGTTCTTC. Protein product: CATSDLTNNEQFF. J is TRBJ2-1 and V is TRBV24-1; no clear D gene. The CDR3 totals 13 residues. Germline CDR1 is KGHDR and CDR2 is SFDVKD. V lost 1 base, J lost 5 bases, and 5 bases lay in between.

The chain recombines TRBV29-1 with TRBJ2-7; D is ambiguous. This CDR3 is built from 12 residues. V lost 7 bases to trimming and J lost 2 bases, with 12 bases between them. Germline CDR1 and CDR2: SQVTM and ANQGSEA. The chain's CDR3 is CSALTQAYEQYF. Here the CDR3 DNA reads TGCAGCGCTCTGACGCAAGCCTACGAGCAGTACTTC.

This chain uses TRBV7-8 with TRBJ2-5; D gene unclear. Trimming took off 1 base at V and 3 bases at J, with 12 bases between the two ends. The CDR3 is 15 residues long. Per germline, CDR1 SGHVS and CDR2 FQNEAQ. The CDR3 reads CASSLVRAIKETQYF. The CDR3 DNA reads TGTGCCAGCAGCTTAGTTCGAGCAATAAAAGAGACCCAGTACTTC.

This clonotype has a count of ten or more. The chain links TRBV6-1 to TRBJ1-3; D is ambiguous. The CDR3 length is 13 residues. The germline gives CDR1 MNHNS, CDR2 SASEGT. The V and J ends lost 4 bases and 0 bases respectively, with 4 bases between them. The CDR3 region has the DNA TGTGCCAGCAGTGCCAGCTCTGGAAACACCATATATTTT. It yields the protein CASSASSGNTIYF.

In this sample, this clonotype turned up many times. The V and J genes are TRBV12-3 or TRBV12-4 and TRBJ2-5; D could derive from TRBD1 or TRBD2 (5 bases each). The CDR3 covers 14 residues. V lost 6 bases and J 2 bases, leaving 13 bases between the germline ends. CDR3 sequence: CASSKPGPQETQYF. The CDR3 nucleotides read TGTGCCAGCAGCAAACCGGGGCCTCAAGAGACCCAGTACTTC.

The J gene is TRBJ2-5, the V gene TRBV5-1; 11 nucleotides match TRBD2. V lost 4 bases, J lost 2 bases, and 4 bases stayed unmatched. Germline CDR1 is SGHRS and CDR2 is YFSETQ. CDR3 length equals 15 residues. In DNA, the CDR3 is TGCGCCAGCAGCATGGCTAGCGGGAGGCAAGAGACCCAGTACTTC. Translation: CASSMASGRQETQYF.

The V call is TRBV6-2 or TRBV6-3, the J call TRBJ1-2; D unresolved. This CDR3 contains 12 residues. Trimming cost V 2 bases and J 8 bases, with 9 bases left between them. CDR1 MNHEY and CDR2 SVGEGT come from the germline V gene. CDR3: CASSYAARGYTF. CDR3 coding DNA: TGTGCCAGCAGTTACGCGGCTCGCGGCTACACCTTC.